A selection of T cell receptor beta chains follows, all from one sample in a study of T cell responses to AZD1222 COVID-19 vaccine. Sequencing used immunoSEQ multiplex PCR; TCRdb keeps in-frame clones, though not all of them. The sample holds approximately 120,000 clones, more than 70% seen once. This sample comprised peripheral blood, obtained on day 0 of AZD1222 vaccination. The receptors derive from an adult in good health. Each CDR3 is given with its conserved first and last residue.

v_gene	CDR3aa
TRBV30	CAWSVGTYGYTF
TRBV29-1	CSVGGIGEKLFF
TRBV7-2	CASSLATGLANTGELFF
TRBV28	CASSWTGMNTEAFF
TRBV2	CASRDSGGAVAGELFF
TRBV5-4	CASSLQGVNQPQHF
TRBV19	CASRKRGGPQGTGELFF
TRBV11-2	CASSLGAGGNEKLFF
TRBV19	CASSIWATGAYEKLFF
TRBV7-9	CASSLDRRGYTF
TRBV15	CATSRGGEVYEQYF
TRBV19	CASSMGARGTEAFF
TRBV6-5	CASSPEGAYEQYF
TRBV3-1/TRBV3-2	CASSQPGGKTEAFF
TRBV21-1	CASSKARGSGRNNEQFF
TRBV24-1	CATSGTGYQETQYF
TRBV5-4	CASSLDLTEAFF
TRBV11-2	CASSLVLSGNTIYF
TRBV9	CASSVDPGSYEQYF
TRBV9	CASSRDGGTEAFF
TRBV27	CASSPGGTGVRGNEQFF
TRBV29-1	CSVDDGYTF
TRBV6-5	CASSYSGFLEQFF
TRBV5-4	CASTSGQVNEQFF
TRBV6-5	CASSLTPDREAYF
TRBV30	CAWREGVGTEAFF
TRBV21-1	CAGIQDIEAFF
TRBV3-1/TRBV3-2	CASSGADTQYF
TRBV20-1	CSASAGTANSPLHF
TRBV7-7	CASSLGDTATDTQYF
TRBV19	CASSMGRGRTEAFF
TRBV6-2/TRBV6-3	CASSFLRTSGRTHEQFF
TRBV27	CASSQTGMGPQHF
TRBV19	CASTNSIQGSSYNSPLHF
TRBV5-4	CASSPGLTGNTEAFF
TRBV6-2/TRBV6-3	CASSAGQGPNQPQHF
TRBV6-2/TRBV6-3	CASSYQDRTASYEQYF
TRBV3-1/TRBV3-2	CASTPGGGLTSTDTQYF
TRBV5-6	CASSLVSRRREAFF
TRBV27	CASSDYRDKGYEQYF
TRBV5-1	CASSSGTLAASTDTQYF
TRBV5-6	CASSSKGVGYGYTF
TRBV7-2	CASSSLENYGYTF
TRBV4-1	CASSQDPHRVVTEAFF
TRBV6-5	CASKRMGIAEAFF
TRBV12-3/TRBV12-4	CASSRGTGEYF
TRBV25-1	CASSDTGGASYEQYF
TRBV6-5	CATSPTSANSPLHF
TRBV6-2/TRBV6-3	CASSYQGITGELFF
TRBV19	CASSSTEAFF
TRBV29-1	CSVVRWSGTEAFF
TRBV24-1	CATSDLGDAGTDTQYF
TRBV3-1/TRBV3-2	CASSLTDRGRGYTF
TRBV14	CGGPSSGNTIYF
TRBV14	CASSLFPGLAGGWDEQFF
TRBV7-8	CASSLGRDGHYEQYF
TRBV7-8	CASSLETGSSYEQYF
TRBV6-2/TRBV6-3	CASSPPAGLAGAHHTGELFF